Listed below are T cell receptor beta chains from one sample, sequenced in a study of early T cells in non-severe SARS-CoV-2 infection. Each CDR3 protein gets one entry after TCRdb re-called the 5' RACE reads with MiXCR. Here the sample spans around 75,000 distinct CDR3 sequences, roughly 10% being singletons. Sequencing was carried out using whole blood. These receptors originate from an adult who was a healthcare worker with PCR-confirmed SARS-CoV-2 infection or an uninfected control (not recorded which). The CDR3 runs from the conserved cysteine through the conserved F or W. Fields, in order: clone size, D gene, J gene, V gene, CDR3 length, CDR3 DNA, CDR3 protein. The D gene is left open where the match is weak. Clone size is stated in some rows and not others, as once, few, many or a class when expanded.

many,.,TRBJ2-5,TRBV15,14,TGTGCCACCTCCAGGGGTGGAAACCAAGAGACCCAGTACTTC,CATSRGGNQETQYF
.,.,TRBJ2-5,TRBV20-1,13,TGCAGTGCTAGATATCCTGGGAAGGAGACCCAGTACTTC,CSARYPGKETQYF
many,.,TRBJ1-1,TRBV2,17,TGTGCCAGCAGTGAAGCTGGTACAGGTACTTCGAACACTGAAGCTTTCTTT,CASSEAGTGTSNTEAFF
.,.,TRBJ2-2,TRBV11-3,14,TGTGCCAGCAGCTTAAGACAGGCCACCGGGGAGCTGTTTTTT,CASSLRQATGELFF
many,.,TRBJ1-4,TRBV10-2,14,TGCGCCAGCAGTGAGAGGAATACCGCTGAAAAACTGTTTTTT,CASSERNTAEKLFF
many,TRBD1,TRBJ1-2,TRBV7-2,13,TGTGCCAGCAGCTTACAGGGGGCAGGTGGCTACACCTTC,CASSLQGAGGYTF
many,TRBD2,TRBJ2-3,TRBV6-1,14,TGTGCCAGCAGACTAGCGGGGGATTTAGATACGCAGTATTTT,CASRLAGDLDTQYF
few,TRBD2,TRBJ2-3,TRBV20-1,14,TGCAGTGCGTTAAGCGGGAGGGGCACAGATACGCAGTATTTT,CSALSGRGTDTQYF
many,.,TRBJ2-3,TRBV14,15,TGTGCCAGCAGCCCACGGACTCAACGATGGGATACGCAGTATTTT,CASSPRTQRWDTQYF
.,.,TRBJ2-2,TRBV7-8,14,TGTGCCAGCAGCCCAAGACAGTTCACCGGGGAGCTGTTTTTT,CASSPRQFTGELFF
.,.,TRBJ1-3,TRBV2,14,TGTGCCAGTAGTGAAAGAGGGTCTGGAAACACCATATATTTT,CASSERGSGNTIYF
.,.,TRBJ2-2,TRBV20-1,15,TGCAGTGCTAGAGATCGCGGTGGAGGGTCCGGGGAGCTGTTTTTT,CSARDRGGGSGELFF
many,TRBD1,TRBJ1-1,TRBV5-1,15,TGCGCCAGCAGCTTGAGGACAGGGGACGGCACTGAAGCTTTCTTT,CASSLRTGDGTEAFF
medium-sized,.,TRBJ1-1,TRBV7-9,13,TGTGCCAGCAGCTTAGATATGAACACTGAAGCTTTCTTT,CASSLDMNTEAFF
.,TRBD2,TRBJ2-1,TRBV20-1,16,TGCAGTGCTACAGGGTTTCGGCTAGCGGGCTTCAATGAGCAGTTCTTC,CSATGFRLAGFNEQFF
.,TRBD2,TRBJ2-2,TRBV7-2,16,TGTGCCAGCAGCTACCTGACTAGCGGGAACACCGGGGAGCTGTTTTTT,CASSYLTSGNTGELFF
many,.,TRBJ1-4,TRBV7-2,17,TGTGCCAGCAGCCCTATTGCCCCCAGGGGTACTAATGAAAAACTGTTTTTT,CASSPIAPRGTNEKLFF
many,TRBD2,TRBJ2-1,TRBV11-1,14,TGTGCCAGCAGCTCCGGCGGGAGTGTCGGGGAGCAGTTCTTC,CASSSGGSVGEQFF
.,TRBD1,TRBJ2-7,TRBV27,15,TGTGCCAGCAGTTTTGCCCAGGGGGTAGGATACGAGCAGTACTTC,CASSFAQGVGYEQYF
.,TRBD1,TRBJ2-5,TRBV5-4,16,TGTGCCAGCAGCCTACCCGCGGGACAGGGGGCTGAGACCCAGTACTTC,CASSLPAGQGAETQYF
.,.,TRBJ2-7,TRBV18,16,TGTGCCAGCTCACCCCAATTAGACACCTCGTCCTACGAGCAGTACTTC,CASSPQLDTSSYEQYF
few,.,TRBJ2-7,TRBV15,15,TGTGCCACCAGCAGTTTTGACGGGCCCAACTACGAGCAGTACTTC,CATSSFDGPNYEQYF
many,.,TRBJ1-1,TRBV5-4,17,TGTGCCAGCAGCTCGGGAGGGACTAACGGGATTAACACTGAAGCTTTCTTT,CASSSGGTNGINTEAFF
few,TRBD2,TRBJ2-3,TRBV20-1,17,TGCAGTGCTAGAGATCATGAGCGGGAGGGCCCCCCAGATACGCAGTATTTT,CSARDHEREGPPDTQYF
.,TRBD1,TRBJ1-1,TRBV10-3,16,TGTGCCATCAGCGCTCCTGACAGGGGCCGGAACACTGAAGCTTTCTTT,CAISAPDRGRNTEAFF
.,TRBD1,TRBJ2-2,TRBV5-1,15,TGCGCCAGCGAATCACAGGGGGCGGCAAACGGGGAGCTGTTTTTT,CASESQGAANGELFF
many,.,TRBJ1-6,TRBV2,14,TGTGCCAGCAGTGGGGCTACGGATAATTCACCCCTCCACTTT,CASSGATDNSPLHF
few,.,TRBJ2-3,TRBV20-1,13,TGCAGTGCTCCTCCCTTGGAATGGGATACGCAGTATTTT,CSAPPLEWDTQYF
many,TRBD1,TRBJ1-1,TRBV6-6,15,TGTGCCAGCAGCCCCACAGGGGCTGGGGGCACTGAAGCTTTCTTT,CASSPTGAGGTEAFF
few,TRBD1,TRBJ2-2,TRBV3-1,17,TGTGCCAGCAGCCAAGGAGCAGGGGGAACCAACACCGGGGAGCTGTTTTTT,CASSQGAGGTNTGELFF
few,.,TRBJ2-1,TRBV7-9,17,TGTGCCAGCAGCCCTGACCTGGGGCAGGGTCAGGGTAATGAGCAGTTCTTC,CASSPDLGQGQGNEQFF
many,.,TRBJ2-7,TRBV11-2,13,TGTGCCAGCAGCTTGCAGGGGTTCGACGAGCAGTACTTC,CASSLQGFDEQYF